A single sample gave rise to the 32 T cell receptor beta chains below, sequenced in a study of OX40 agonist ivuxolimab in advanced cancers. Generated by immunoSEQ multiplex PCR, the TCRdb table keeps only in-frame clones and is missing some. The sample yields 7,500 to 8,500 clones, under 85% seen once. The source was CD4+ or CD8+ T cells sorted from blood, collected in a trial of the OX40 agonist ivuxolimab. These receptors all stem from an adult with an advanced solid tumor such as melanoma, head and neck, liver or kidney cancer.

The V call is TRBV9, the J call TRBJ1-3; D unclear. The CDR3 sequence is 17 residues long. Germline CDR1 reads SGDLS; CDR2 reads YYNGEE. Trimming cost V 4 bases and J 0 bases, with 17 bases left between them. The CDR3 spells CASSWSLSADSGNTIYF. The CDR3 nucleotides are TGTGCCAGCAGCTGGAGTTTGAGCGCTGACTCTGGAAACACCATATATTTT.

The genes are TRBV6-5 and TRBJ2-7; maybe TRBD2 (5 bases). Trimming took 7 bases from V and 1 from J, leaving 14 bases between them. The CDR3 consists of 14 residues. Germline CDR1 is MNHEY and CDR2 is SVGAGI. CDR3 sequence (DNA): TGTGCCAGCAAGGCGGCGGGTCCATCCTACGAGCAGTACTTC. Residues: CASKAAGPSYEQYF.

The chain joins TRBV19 to TRBJ2-3; 14 bases fit TRBD2. The CDR3 totals 16 residues. Germline CDR1 LNHDA, CDR2 SQIVND (reference sequence). V lost 9 bases and J lost 2; bases outside the gene matches: 7. CDR3 DNA: TGTGCCAGCACACGGACTAGCGGGGGGTACACAGATACGCAGTATTTT. This encodes CASTRTSGGYTDTQYF.

CDR3 loop: CASSRGPNQPQHF. The CDR3 DNA reads TGTGCCAGCAGCCGGGGCCCCAATCAGCCCCAGCATTTT. The chain couples TRBV27 to TRBJ1-5, with D perhaps matching TRBD1 (5 bases). The CDR3 spans 13 residues. V was shortened by 6 bases and J by 3 bases, with 9 bases between the two germline ends. Germline V CDR1 and CDR2: MNHEY, SMNVEV (reference sequence).

This chain connects TRBV4-3 to TRBJ2-2, with TRBD1 matching over 7 bases. The CDR3 is made up of 13 amino acids. Germline CDR1 LGHNA, CDR2 YSLEER. The junction had 1 base not matched to a gene; V was cut back by 2 bases and J by 7 bases. The CDR3 sequence: CASSQTGVGELFF. The CDR3 bases are TGCGCCAGCAGCCAAACAGGGGTCGGGGAGCTGTTTTTT.

The V gene is TRBV6-6, the J gene TRBJ1-2; maybe TRBD1 (6 bases). Germline-derived CDR1 and CDR2 are MNHNY and SVGAGI (reference sequence). This CDR3 comprises 13 residues. Deletions cut 5 bases from V and 8 bases from J, with 15 bases between. CDR3 sequence (DNA): TGTGCCAGCAGTGCGCCCCAGGGGAAAGGCTACACCTTC. It yields the protein CASSAPQGKGYTF.

This sequence joins TRBV5-6 and TRBJ2-7; 7 nucleotides line up with TRBD2. V shed 3 bases, J shed 3 bases, and the junction held 6 bases outside the gene matches. This CDR3 is 14 amino acids long. CDR1 is SGHDT and CDR2 is YYEEEE in the germline V gene. CDR3 nucleotides: TGTGCCAGCAGCTCGGGACTACAGGTCTACGAGCAGTACTTC. Translation: CASSSGLQVYEQYF.

The chain combines TRBV6-1 with TRBJ2-1; 7 bases line up with TRBD2. The CDR3 spans 15 residues. V was clipped by 2 bases and J by 6 bases; unmatched bases: 7. Germline CDR1 MNHNS, CDR2 SASEGT. The CDR3 loop is CASSELGGSSNEQFF. DNA of the CDR3: TGTGCCAGCAGTGAACTGGGGGGGAGTAGCAATGAGCAGTTCTTC.

V and J are TRBV9 and TRBJ2-3, with TRBD1 matching over 8 bases. Germline CDR1 is SGDLS and CDR2 is YYNGEE. V lost 2 bases, J lost 11 bases, and 13 bases stayed unmatched. The CDR3 is made up of 15 amino acids. CDR3 sequence reads: CASSVDFWTGRGQYF. CDR3 coding DNA: TGTGCCAGCAGCGTCGACTTTTGGACAGGGCGGGGGCAGTATTTT.

The CDR3 spells CASSGTAGTGELFF. The CDR3 DNA sequence: TGTGCCAGCAGTGGGACCGCTGGAACCGGGGAGCTGTTTTTT. This chain uses TRBV27 with TRBJ2-2; D possibly matches TRBD1 or TRBD2 (5 bases each). Germline V gives CDR1 MNHEY, CDR2 SMNVEV (reference sequence). V lost 5 bases and J lost 5, with 12 bases in between. The CDR3 is made up of 14 amino acids.

The V and J genes are TRBV9 and TRBJ2-5; D may match TRBD1 or TRBD2 (5 bases each). Per germline, CDR1 SGDLS and CDR2 YYNGEE. Trimming cost V 0 bases and J 1 base, with 10 bases left between them. The CDR3 runs to 15 residues. Written as DNA, the CDR3 is TGTGCCAGCAGCGTAGGAGGGGCAGTCCAAGAGACCCAGTACTTC. Its translation is CASSVGGAVQETQYF.

The V and J genes are TRBV19 and TRBJ1-2; 7 bases match TRBD1. Germline assignment: CDR1 LNHDA and CDR2 SQIVND (reference sequence). V was pared by 8 bases and J by 4 bases, with 4 bases of the junction left unmatched. This CDR3 spans 12 amino acids. DNA of the CDR3: TGTGCCAGTCAGACAGGGACCTATGGCTACACCTTC. Translation gives CASQTGTYGYTF.

The V call is TRBV9, the J call TRBJ2-7, with 7 nucleotides matching TRBD1. There are 13 residues in the CDR3. Germline V gene sequence: CDR1 SGDLS, CDR2 YYNGEE. V gave up 4 bases and J gave up 3 bases; unmatched junction bases: 4. This CDR3 is CASSIGTDYEQYF. For the CDR3, the DNA is TGTGCCAGCAGCATTGGGACAGACTACGAGCAGTACTTC.

By share, this clone ranks as medium-sized. The rearrangement links TRBV2 to TRBJ1-6, with D possibly TRBD1 on 5 matching bases. The CDR3 extends over 15 amino acids. The V gene lost 9 bases and the J gene lost 6 bases, with 18 bases spanning the gap. Germline V lookup: CDR1 SNHLY, CDR2 FYNNEI. The CDR3 DNA follows: TGTGCCAGTAAGGCATCTTTTGGGGGTAATTCACCCCTCCACTTT. Residues: CASKASFGGNSPLHF.

By share, this clone ranks as medium-sized. The CDR3 region is CASNNGLAGPTFGTGELFF. Here the CDR3 DNA reads TGTGCCAGCAACAATGGACTAGCGGGGCCAACGTTCGGCACCGGGGAGCTGTTTTTT. V usage is TRBV2 and J usage is TRBJ2-2; 12 nucleotides line up with TRBD2. This CDR3 has 19 amino acids. The V gene's germline CDR1 is SNHLY and CDR2 FYNNEI. Unmatched junction bases numbered 16, after V lost 7 bases and J lost 4 bases. The whole variable domain, remainder taken from reference TRBV2 and TRBJ2-2, is EPEVTQTPSHQVTQMGQEVILRCVPISNHLYFYWYRQILGQKVEFLVSFYNNEISEKSEIFDDQFSVERPDGSNFTLKIRSTKLEDSAMYFCASNNGLAGPTFGTGELFFGEGSRLTVL.

V gene TRBV7-9 combines with J gene TRBJ1-1; 8 nucleotides agree with TRBD1. Germline trimming cut 5 bases from V and 4 bases from J; bases unmatched to any gene: 0. Germline assignment: CDR1 SEHNR and CDR2 FQNEAQ (reference sequence). This CDR3 is 12 amino acids long. Here the CDR3 DNA reads TGTGCCAGCAGCGACAGGGGCACTGAAGCTTTCTTT. Amino acids: CASSDRGTEAFF.

The chain links TRBV2 to TRBJ2-1, with D perhaps matching TRBD1 or TRBD2 (5 bases each). Trimming pared 5 bases from V and 15 bases from J, leaving 23 bases between. CDR1 and CDR2 (germline): SNHLY, FYNNEI. The CDR3 sequence is 14 residues long. The chain's CDR3 is CASSIPGPQGEGFF. The DNA of the CDR3 is TGTGCCAGCAGTATCCCGGGACCCCAAGGAGAAGGGTTCTTC.

This sequence joins TRBV7-3 and TRBJ1-4; D gene ambiguous. V was shortened by 2 bases and J by 0 bases, with 13 bases between the two germline ends. This CDR3 contains 17 residues. CDR1 is SGHTA, CDR2 FQGTGA, per germline. The CDR3 protein is CASSLPTVRATNEKLFF. The CDR3 bases are TGTGCCAGCAGCTTACCCACAGTCAGAGCAACTAATGAAAAACTGTTTTTT.

By share of the sample, this clone is medium-sized. V and J are TRBV7-3 and TRBJ2-2; no clear D. The CDR3 contains 13 residues. Germline CDR1 SGHTA, CDR2 FQGTGA. Between the trimmed V and J ends, which lost 5 bases and 6 bases, there was a span of 10 bases. The CDR3: CASSPPRPGELFF. CDR3 nucleotide sequence: TGTGCCAGCAGCCCTCCTAGGCCCGGGGAGCTGTTTTTT.

This clone came up once. The chain uses TRBV5-1 and TRBJ1-1; D not resolved. The CDR3 loop spans 14 amino acids. V was trimmed by 3 bases and J by 1 base, leaving 10 bases between them. Germline V lookup: CDR1 SGHRS, CDR2 YFSETQ. CDR3 bases: TGCGCCAGCAGCTGGACTAACGGGAACACTGAAGCTTTCTTT. The encoded protein is CASSWTNGNTEAFF.

The chain links TRBV25-1 to TRBJ2-4, with a weak D call TRBD2 (6 bases). The CDR3 is 14 amino acids. Germline V gene sequence: CDR1 MGHDK, CDR2 SYGVNS. Trimming took 2 bases from V and 3 from J, leaving 8 bases between them. The DNA of the CDR3 is TGTGCCAGCAGTGAAGTCGGGGGCAAAAACATTCAGTACTTC. Its translation: CASSEVGGKNIQYF.

The rearrangement joins TRBV20-1 to TRBJ2-1; D remains unclear. Trimming cost V 1 base and J 5 bases, with 3 bases left between them. Germline values: CDR1 DFQATT, CDR2 SNEGSKA (reference sequence). CDR3 length equals 11 residues. For the CDR3, the DNA is TGCAGTGCTAGAGTCAACAATGAGCAGTTCTTC. Translation: CSARVNNEQFF.

The V call is TRBV9, the J call TRBJ2-1; 7 positions agree with TRBD2. V lost 4 bases and J lost 7; bases outside the gene matches: 8. Germline CDR1 SGDLS, CDR2 YYNGEE. This CDR3 is built from 14 residues. In DNA, the CDR3 is TGTGCCAGCAGCCTCACTAGCGTAGTAAATGAGCAGTTCTTC. Protein product: CASSLTSVVNEQFF.

On this clone: Other DNA sequences in this specimen translate into the identical CDR3. The V and J genes are TRBV4-3 and TRBJ2-7; D gene uncertain. The CDR3 has 13 residues. Germline CDR1 reads LGHNA; CDR2 reads YSLEER. V was cut by 0 bases and J by 3 bases, with 6 bases left in between. CDR3 sequence reads: CASSQDRGYEQYF. CDR3 sequence (DNA): TGCGCCAGCAGCCAAGATAGAGGCTACGAGCAGTACTTC.

The J gene is TRBJ1-1, the V gene TRBV25-1, with 8 bases matching TRBD1. The V gene's germline CDR1 is MGHDK and CDR2 SYGVNS. The CDR3 covers 18 residues. J lost 1 base, V lost 0 bases, and 10 bases had no gene match. The chain's CDR3 is CASSEYFPGQAANTEAFF. CDR3 bases: TGTGCCAGCAGTGAATACTTCCCGGGACAGGCGGCGAACACTGAAGCTTTCTTT.

The chain couples TRBV6-5 to TRBJ2-5; no reliable D call. This CDR3 spans 15 amino acids. V lost 0 bases, J lost 5 bases, and 13 bases lay in between. Germline loops: CDR1 MNHEY, CDR2 SVGAGI. In nucleotides, the CDR3 is TGTGCCAGCAGTTACTCAGCTCTAGTGCGGGAGACCCAGTACTTC. This translates into CASSYSALVRETQYF.

The rearrangement uses TRBV7-3 and TRBJ2-5; possible D gene TRBD2, 6 bases. V lost 2 bases, J lost 5 bases, and 12 bases lay in between. Germline lookup yields CDR1 SGHTA and CDR2 FQGTGA. The CDR3 contains 14 residues. CDR3 DNA sequence: TGTGCCAGCAGCTTACCCGGGGCGGGGGAGACCCAGTACTTC. It encodes CASSLPGAGETQYF.

The chain is built from TRBV9 and TRBJ2-3; 12 bases match TRBD2. Trimming removed 4 bases from V and 2 bases from J; junction bases left unmatched: 5. CDR1 SGDLS and CDR2 YYNGEE come from the germline V gene. The CDR3 covers 16 residues. CDR3 DNA sequence: TGTGCCAGCAGCCTCGGACTAGCGGGGTACACAGATACGCAGTATTTT. Its translation: CASSLGLAGYTDTQYF.

The J gene is TRBJ1-3, the V gene TRBV2; D possibly corresponds to TRBD1 (5 bases). Trimming removed 7 bases from V and 0 bases from J, with 7 bases in between. The germline gives CDR1 SNHLY, CDR2 FYNNEI. This CDR3 has 13 amino acids. In nucleotides, the CDR3 is TGTGCCAGCATGGGGGGCTCTGGAAACACCATATATTTT. Amino acids: CASMGGSGNTIYF.

V and J are TRBV6-5 and TRBJ1-2; the match to TRBD1 covers 10 bases. This CDR3 spans 15 amino acids. Germline V gene lookup returns CDR1 MNHEY and CDR2 SVGAGI. V lost 6 bases to trimming and J lost 4 bases; unmatched junction nucleotides: 8. CDR3 residues: CASRTGTGEVYGYTF. In DNA, the CDR3 is TGTGCCAGCAGAACCGGGACAGGGGAAGTCTATGGCTACACCTTC.

This clone was seen a single time. The chain employs TRBV6-5 and TRBJ1-5, with 7 nucleotides matching TRBD1. V lost 0 bases to trimming and J lost 5 bases; unmatched junction nucleotides: 7. CDR3 length: 16 residues. Germline V CDR1 and CDR2: MNHEY, SVGAGI. CDR3 loop: CASSYSSKGADQPQHF. CDR3 in DNA: TGTGCCAGCAGTTACTCGTCAAAGGGGGCGGATCAGCCCCAGCATTTT.

This clone occurred a few times. The CDR3 coding sequence is TGCGCCAGCAGCCAAAGGGGGGGAGCGGACGGGGAGCTGTTTTTT. It translates to CASSQRGGADGELFF. V usage is TRBV4-1 and J usage is TRBJ2-2, with D possibly being TRBD2 (7 bases). V lost 2 bases, J lost 7 bases, and 14 bases lay in between. This CDR3 is built from 15 residues. Looked up from germline, CDR1 is MGHRA and CDR2 is YSYEKL.